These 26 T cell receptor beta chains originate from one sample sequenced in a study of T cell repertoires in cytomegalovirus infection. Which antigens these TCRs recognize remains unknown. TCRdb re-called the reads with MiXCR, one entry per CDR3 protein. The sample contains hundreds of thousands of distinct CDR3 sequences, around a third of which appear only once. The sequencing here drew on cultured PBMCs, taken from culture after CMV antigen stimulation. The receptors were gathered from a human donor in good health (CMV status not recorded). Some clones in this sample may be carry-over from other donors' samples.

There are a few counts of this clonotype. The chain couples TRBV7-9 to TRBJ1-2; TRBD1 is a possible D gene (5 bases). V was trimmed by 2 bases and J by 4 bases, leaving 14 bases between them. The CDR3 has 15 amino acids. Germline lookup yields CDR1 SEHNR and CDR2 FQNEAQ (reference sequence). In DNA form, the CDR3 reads TGTGCCAGCAGCTTAAGTGAAGTCAGGGTCTATGGCTACACCTTC. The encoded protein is CASSLSEVRVYGYTF.

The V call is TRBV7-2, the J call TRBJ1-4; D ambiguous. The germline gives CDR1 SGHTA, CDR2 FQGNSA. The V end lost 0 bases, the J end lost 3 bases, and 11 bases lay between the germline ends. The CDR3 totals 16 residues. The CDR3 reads CASSLAPGLPNEKLFF. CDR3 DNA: TGTGCCAGCAGCTTAGCGCCGGGGTTGCCTAATGAAAAACTGTTTTTT.

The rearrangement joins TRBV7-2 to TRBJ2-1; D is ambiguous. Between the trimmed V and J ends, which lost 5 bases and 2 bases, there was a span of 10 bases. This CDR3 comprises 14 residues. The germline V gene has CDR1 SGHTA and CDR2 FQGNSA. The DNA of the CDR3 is TGTGCCAGCAGCCCCATCGGGCCCTACAATGAGCAGTTCTTC. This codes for CASSPIGPYNEQFF.

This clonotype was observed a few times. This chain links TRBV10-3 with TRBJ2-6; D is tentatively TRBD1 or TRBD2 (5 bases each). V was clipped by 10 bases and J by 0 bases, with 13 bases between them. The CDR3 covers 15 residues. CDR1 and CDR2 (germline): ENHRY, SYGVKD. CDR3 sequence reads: CASRDGNSGANVLTF. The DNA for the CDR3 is TGTGCCAGCCGGGACGGGAACTCTGGGGCCAACGTCCTGACTTTC.

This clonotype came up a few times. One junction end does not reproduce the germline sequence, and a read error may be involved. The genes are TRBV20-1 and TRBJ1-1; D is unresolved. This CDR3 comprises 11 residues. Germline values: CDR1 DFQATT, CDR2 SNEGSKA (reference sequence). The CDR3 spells CRIRENTEAFF. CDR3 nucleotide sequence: TGTAGAATACGGGAGAACACTGAAGCTTTCTTT.

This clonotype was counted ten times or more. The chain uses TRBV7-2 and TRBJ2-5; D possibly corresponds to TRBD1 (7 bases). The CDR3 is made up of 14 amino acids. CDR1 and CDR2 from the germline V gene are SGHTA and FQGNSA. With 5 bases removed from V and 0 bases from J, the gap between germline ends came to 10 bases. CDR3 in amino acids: CASSAGQYQETQYF. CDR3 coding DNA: TGTGCCAGCAGCGCGGGACAGTACCAAGAGACCCAGTACTTC.

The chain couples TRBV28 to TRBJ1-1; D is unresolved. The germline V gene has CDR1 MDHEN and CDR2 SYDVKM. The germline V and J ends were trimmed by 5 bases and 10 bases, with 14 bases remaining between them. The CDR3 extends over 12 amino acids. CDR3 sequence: CASSIPTSVAFF. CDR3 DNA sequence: TGTGCCAGCAGTATTCCTACCTCGGTAGCTTTCTTT.

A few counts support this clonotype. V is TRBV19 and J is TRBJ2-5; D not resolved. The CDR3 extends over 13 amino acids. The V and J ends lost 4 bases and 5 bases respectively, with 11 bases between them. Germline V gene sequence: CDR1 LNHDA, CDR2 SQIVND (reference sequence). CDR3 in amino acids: CASSTGPRETQYF. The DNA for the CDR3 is TGTGCCAGTAGTACCGGACCCAGGGAGACCCAGTACTTC.

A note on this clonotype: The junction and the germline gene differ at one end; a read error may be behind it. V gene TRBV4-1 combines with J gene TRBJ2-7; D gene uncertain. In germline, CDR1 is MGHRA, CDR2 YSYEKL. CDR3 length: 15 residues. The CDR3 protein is CASSEETSVNYEQYF. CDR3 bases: TGCGCCAGCAGCGAAGAAACATCGGTAAACTACGAGCAGTACTTC.

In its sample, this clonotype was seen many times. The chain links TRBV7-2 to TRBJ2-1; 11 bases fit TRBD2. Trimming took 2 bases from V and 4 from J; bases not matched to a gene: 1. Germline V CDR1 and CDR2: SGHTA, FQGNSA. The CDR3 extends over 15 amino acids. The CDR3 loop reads CASSLTSGRYNEQFF. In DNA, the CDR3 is TGTGCCAGCAGCTTAACTAGCGGGAGATACAATGAGCAGTTCTTC.

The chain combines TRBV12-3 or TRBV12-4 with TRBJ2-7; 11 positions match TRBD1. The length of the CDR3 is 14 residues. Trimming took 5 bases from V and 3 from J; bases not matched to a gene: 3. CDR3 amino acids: CASSRGTGGYEQYV. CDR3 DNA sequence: TGTGCCAGCAGTCGCGGGACAGGGGGCTACGAGCAGTACGTC.

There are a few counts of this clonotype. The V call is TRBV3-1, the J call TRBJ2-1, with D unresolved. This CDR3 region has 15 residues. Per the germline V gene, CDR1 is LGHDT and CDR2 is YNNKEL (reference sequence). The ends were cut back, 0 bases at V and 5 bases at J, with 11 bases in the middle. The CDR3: CASSQDGLVNNEQFF. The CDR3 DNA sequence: TGTGCCAGCAGCCAAGATGGGCTAGTAAACAATGAGCAGTTCTTC.

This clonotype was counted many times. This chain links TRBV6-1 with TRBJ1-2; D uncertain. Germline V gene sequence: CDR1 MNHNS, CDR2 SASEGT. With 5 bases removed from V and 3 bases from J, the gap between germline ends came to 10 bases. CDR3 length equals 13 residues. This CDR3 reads CASSLASDYGYTF. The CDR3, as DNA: TGTGCCAGCAGTTTGGCATCCGACTATGGCTACACCTTC.

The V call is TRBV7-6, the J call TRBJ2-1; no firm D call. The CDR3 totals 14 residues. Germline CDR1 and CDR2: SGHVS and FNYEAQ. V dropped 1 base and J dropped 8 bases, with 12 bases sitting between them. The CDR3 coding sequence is TGTGCCAGCAGCTTAGAGCAGCCTTGGGATGAGCAGTTCTTC. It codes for CASSLEQPWDEQFF.

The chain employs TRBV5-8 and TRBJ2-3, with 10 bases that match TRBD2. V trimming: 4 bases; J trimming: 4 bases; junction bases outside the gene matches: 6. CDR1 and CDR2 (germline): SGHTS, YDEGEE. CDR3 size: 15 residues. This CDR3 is CASSPLAGVADTQYF. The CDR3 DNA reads TGTGCCAGCAGCCCCCTAGCGGGAGTCGCAGATACGCAGTATTTT.

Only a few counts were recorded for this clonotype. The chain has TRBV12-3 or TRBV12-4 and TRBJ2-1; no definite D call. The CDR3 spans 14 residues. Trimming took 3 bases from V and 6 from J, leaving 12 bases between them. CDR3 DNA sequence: TGTGCCAGCAGTTTTAGACACGGTAGCAATGAGCAGTTCTTC. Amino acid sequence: CASSFRHGSNEQFF.

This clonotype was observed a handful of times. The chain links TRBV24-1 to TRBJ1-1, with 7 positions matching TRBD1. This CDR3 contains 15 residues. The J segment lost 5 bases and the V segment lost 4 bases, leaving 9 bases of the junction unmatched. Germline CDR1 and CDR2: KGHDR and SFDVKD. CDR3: CATSDSRQGWTEAFF. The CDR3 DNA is TGTGCCACCAGTGACTCCCGACAGGGCTGGACTGAAGCTTTCTTT.

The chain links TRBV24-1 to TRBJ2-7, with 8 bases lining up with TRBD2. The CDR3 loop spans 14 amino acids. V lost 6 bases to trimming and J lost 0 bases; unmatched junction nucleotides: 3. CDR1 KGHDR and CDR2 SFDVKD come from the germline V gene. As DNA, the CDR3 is TGTGCCACCAGTAACAGCGGGAGCTCCTACGAGCAGTACTTC. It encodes CATSNSGSSYEQYF.

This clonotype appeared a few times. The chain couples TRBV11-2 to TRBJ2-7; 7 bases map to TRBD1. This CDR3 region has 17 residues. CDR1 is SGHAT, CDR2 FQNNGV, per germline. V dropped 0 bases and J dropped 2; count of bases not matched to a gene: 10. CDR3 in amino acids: CASSLEKTGNRPYEQYV. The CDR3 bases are TGTGCCAGCAGCTTAGAGAAGACAGGGAATCGTCCCTACGAGCAGTACGTC.

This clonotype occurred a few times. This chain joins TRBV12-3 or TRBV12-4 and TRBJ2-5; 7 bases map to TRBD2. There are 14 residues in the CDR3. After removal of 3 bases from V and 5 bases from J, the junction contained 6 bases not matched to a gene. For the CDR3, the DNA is TGTGCCAGCAGTTTGGGCGGGAGTCTCGAGACCCAGTACTTC. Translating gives CASSLGGSLETQYF.

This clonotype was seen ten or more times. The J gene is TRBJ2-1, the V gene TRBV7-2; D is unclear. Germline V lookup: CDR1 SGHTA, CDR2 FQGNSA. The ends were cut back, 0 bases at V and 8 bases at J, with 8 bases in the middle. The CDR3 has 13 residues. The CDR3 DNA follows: TGTGCCAGCAGCTTAGCGAAAGAATATGAGCAGTTCTTC. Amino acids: CASSLAKEYEQFF.

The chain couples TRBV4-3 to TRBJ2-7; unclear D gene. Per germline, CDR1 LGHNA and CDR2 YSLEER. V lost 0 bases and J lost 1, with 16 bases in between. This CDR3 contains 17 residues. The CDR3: CASSQDLLASVSYEQYF. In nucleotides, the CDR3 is TGCGCCAGCAGCCAAGATCTGTTAGCTTCGGTTTCCTACGAGCAGTACTTC.

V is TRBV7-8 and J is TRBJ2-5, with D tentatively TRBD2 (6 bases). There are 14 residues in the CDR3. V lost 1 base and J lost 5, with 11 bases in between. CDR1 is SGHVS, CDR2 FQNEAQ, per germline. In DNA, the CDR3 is TGTGCCAGCAGCTTAGTGCTGGGGAGGGAGACCCAGTACTTC. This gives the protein CASSLVLGRETQYF.

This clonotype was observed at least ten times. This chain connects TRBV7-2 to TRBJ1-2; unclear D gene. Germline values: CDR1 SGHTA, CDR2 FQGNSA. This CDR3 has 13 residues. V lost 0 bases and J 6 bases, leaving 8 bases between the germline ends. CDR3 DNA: TGTGCCAGCAGCTTAGCCCGCGGGAATGGCTACACCTTC. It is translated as CASSLARGNGYTF.

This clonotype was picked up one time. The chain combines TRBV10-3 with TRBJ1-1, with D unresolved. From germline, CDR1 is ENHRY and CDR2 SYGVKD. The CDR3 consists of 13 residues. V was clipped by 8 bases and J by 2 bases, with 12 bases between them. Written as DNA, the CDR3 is TGTGCCATCCGATTAAAAACCAACACTGAAGCTTTCTTT. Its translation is CAIRLKTNTEAFF.

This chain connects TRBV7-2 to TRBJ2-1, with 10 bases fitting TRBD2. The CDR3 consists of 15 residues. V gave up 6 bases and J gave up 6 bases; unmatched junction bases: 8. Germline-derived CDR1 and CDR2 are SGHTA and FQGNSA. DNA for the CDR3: TGTGCCAGCAGTCTGACCGGACTAGCGGTCAATGAGCAGTTCTTC. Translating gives CASSLTGLAVNEQFF.